This record looks at one T cell receptor beta chain sequence and its context. This sample stems from a study of blood T cell repertoires in COVID-19. Overall study context: Collection of acute and convalescent COVID-19 samples took place in the United States, Italy and Spain. Nucleic acid was either cDNA or gDNA, and it came from T cells, B-cell-depleted T cells, or PBMCs.

The CDR3 has 15 residues. The germline gives CDR1 ENHRY, CDR2 SYGVKD. V was pared by 3 bases and J by 5 bases, with 4 bases of the junction left unmatched. Methods used by the authors: The assay estimated nucleated cells by amplifying reference gene primers. Generated by immunoSEQ multiplex PCR, the TCRdb table keeps only in-frame clones and is missing some. D and trimming come from the DNA, and the V and J calls and clone size come from that table. In the table there are around 120,000 clones, roughly 83% of which are singletons. Sequences were obtained from peripheral blood. The V gene is TRBV10-3, the J gene TRBJ2-1; 10 bases align to TRBD1. The origin of this receptor is an elderly woman with acute or convalescent COVID-19. The CDR3 DNA reads as TGTGCCATCAGTGACCCGGACAGGGGGAACAATGAGCAGTTCTTC. Encoded protein: CAISDPDRGNNEQFF.